Below, 23 T cell receptor beta chains from the same sample are listed, as sequenced in a study of PD-1 blockade in classical Hodgkin lymphoma. Sequenced by immunoSEQ multiplex PCR; TCRdb stores in-frame clones only, minus some. The table records over 85,000 clones, 85% to 95% of them present only once. Time point indicated: cycle 4 day 1 (C4D1), after about 6 weeks of nivolumab. In every patient, relapse followed autologous stem cell transplantation, while exposure to brentuximab vedotin differed. Sequencing was performed on peripheral blood mononuclear cells (PBMCs), taken before the fourth cycle of nivolumab. The receptors here all came from a human donor with classical Hodgkin lymphoma.

The V call is TRBV12-5, the J call TRBJ2-5; the D call may be TRBD1 or TRBD2 (7 bases each). CDR1 LGHNT and CDR2 FRNRAP come from the germline V gene. V lost 2 bases, J lost 0 bases, and 13 bases lay in between. The CDR3 is made up of 16 amino acids. The CDR3 bases are TGTGCTAGTGGTTTGAGCGGGACAGATGACCAAGAGACCCAGTACTTC. Its protein is CASGLSGTDDQETQYF.

This clone was seen once. This chain links TRBV28 with TRBJ1-2, with 9 bases identical to TRBD1. The germline gives CDR1 MDHEN, CDR2 SYDVKM. J gave up 4 bases and V 5 bases, and 17 bases lay outside the gene matches. CDR3 length: 18 amino acids. The CDR3 nucleotides read TGTGCCAGCAGTCTAACCGTCGGGACAGGGCTTTGGGTCTATGGCTACACCTTC. This encodes CASSLTVGTGLWVYGYTF.

CDR3 residues: CASSLRQGQREQYF. The CDR3 bases are TGTGCCAGCAGCTTGAGACAGGGTCAACGGGAGCAGTACTTC. This chain connects TRBV5-4 to TRBJ2-7; 7 nucleotides align to TRBD1. Unmatched junction bases numbered 8, after V lost 1 base and J lost 7 bases. Germline V lookup: CDR1 SGHNT, CDR2 YYREEE (reference sequence). This CDR3 is 14 amino acids long.

This chain joins TRBV4-1 and TRBJ2-1; TRBD1 aligns across 7 bases. The germline CDR1 and CDR2 sequences are MGHRA and YSYEKL. Trimming took 3 bases from V and 5 from J; bases not matched to a gene: 10. The CDR3 has 16 residues. The DNA of the CDR3 is TGCGCCAGCAGCCACATGGTTGGCAGGGGGAACAATGAGCAGTTCTTC. Translated, it gives CASSHMVGRGNNEQFF.

The V call is TRBV19, the J call TRBJ1-2, with TRBD1 matching over 7 bases. The junction had 3 bases not matched to a gene; V was cut back by 5 bases and J by 0 bases. This CDR3 is built from 14 residues. Germline V gives CDR1 LNHDA, CDR2 SQIVND (reference sequence). This CDR3 reads CASSLGTANYGYTF. The DNA of the CDR3 is TGTGCCAGTAGTCTTGGGACAGCTAACTATGGCTACACCTTC.

The gene calls are TRBV6-5 and TRBJ2-7, with 9 nucleotides matching TRBD2. In germline, CDR1 is MNHEY, CDR2 SVGAGI. After removal of 1 base from V and 5 bases from J, the junction contained 3 bases not matched to a gene. The CDR3 runs 14 residues. The CDR3 is CASSYLAGADEQYF. The CDR3 DNA reads TGTGCCAGCAGTTACTTAGCGGGAGCCGACGAGCAGTACTTC.

The gene calls are TRBV11-2 and TRBJ2-7, with D hard to call. Trimming took off 1 base at V and 5 bases at J, with 6 bases between the two ends. CDR1 is SGHAT and CDR2 is FQNNGV in the germline V gene. This CDR3 contains 12 residues. DNA for the CDR3: TGTGCCAGCAGCTTAGTATTTCACGAGCAGTACTTC. Translated, it gives CASSLVFHEQYF.

This sequence joins TRBV25-1 and TRBJ2-3; 9 bases align to TRBD1. The CDR3 sequence is 16 residues long. CDR1 is MGHDK and CDR2 is SYGVNS in the germline V gene. Trimming took 3 bases from V and 1 from J; bases not matched to a gene: 5. CDR3 DNA: TGTGCCAGCAGTGATCTCCGGACAGGGGGCACAGATACGCAGTATTTT. It is translated as CASSDLRTGGTDTQYF.

This chain joins TRBV7-9 and TRBJ2-7; D may be TRBD2 (6 bases). Trimming stripped 5 bases from V and 6 bases from J, with 20 bases between. Germline CDR1 reads SEHNR; CDR2 reads FQNEAQ (reference sequence). The CDR3 consists of 15 residues. The chain's CDR3 is CASSAGNGMRGEQYF. The CDR3 nucleotides are TGTGCCAGCAGCGCGGGGAACGGGATGCGCGGCGAGCAGTACTTC. Using reference TRBV7-9 and TRBJ2-7 for the parts outside the CDR3, the full variable domain is DTGVSQNPRHKITKRGQNVTFRCDPISEHNRLYWYRQTLGQGPEFLTYFQNEAQLEKSRLLSDRFSAERPKGSFSTLEIQRTEQGDSAMYLCASSAGNGMRGEQYFGPGTRLTVT.

The chain's CDR3 is CARSAVAGSYNEQFF. In nucleotides, the CDR3 is TGCGCCAGATCAGCTGTAGCGGGATCTTACAATGAGCAGTTCTTC. The chain links TRBV10-2 to TRBJ2-1, with 8 bases lining up with TRBD2. The CDR3 is made up of 15 amino acids. V lost 9 bases and J lost 4; bases outside the gene matches: 11. Germline CDR1 WSHSY, CDR2 SAAADI.

This clone came up once. The chain joins TRBV14 to TRBJ2-7; D perhaps matches TRBD1 (5 bases). With 2 bases removed from V and 4 bases from J, the gap between germline ends came to 21 bases. This CDR3 is 17 amino acids long. Per germline, CDR1 SGHDN and CDR2 FVKESK. The CDR3 reads CASSQLEGAGLRYEQYF. CDR3 DNA: TGTGCCAGCAGCCAACTCGAAGGAGCAGGGCTTAGGTACGAGCAGTACTTC.

This sequence joins TRBV29-1 and TRBJ1-2; 10 bases are shared with TRBD1. CDR1 is SQVTM and CDR2 is ANQGSEA in the germline V gene. The CDR3 runs to 13 residues. Trimming removed 0 bases from V and 7 bases from J; junction bases left unmatched: 2. This CDR3 reads CSVEDRDRGGYTF. The CDR3 bases are TGCAGCGTTGAAGACCGGGACAGGGGTGGCTACACCTTC.

This chain connects TRBV28 to TRBJ2-7; D is possibly TRBD1 or TRBD2 (6 bases each). The length of the CDR3 is 14 residues. CDR1 is MDHEN and CDR2 is SYDVKM in the germline V gene. V was cut by 1 base and J by 3 bases, with 10 bases left in between. The CDR3 DNA follows: TGTGCCAGCAGTTTATTGCGGGGACACTACGAGCAGTACTTC. Amino acids: CASSLLRGHYEQYF.

This clone was detected a few times. The chain combines TRBV30 with TRBJ2-7; D may be TRBD2 (7 bases). The CDR3 loop spans 15 amino acids. Trimming cost V 4 bases and J 5 bases, with 21 bases left between them. CDR1 and CDR2 (germline): GTSNPN, SVGIG (reference sequence). CDR3 residues: CAWTDLGGGENEQYF. CDR3 DNA: TGTGCCTGGACCGACCTAGGGGGGGGTGAGAACGAGCAGTACTTC.

The chain links TRBV7-9 to TRBJ1-2; 8 bases map to TRBD1. V lost 4 bases and J lost 0; bases outside the gene matches: 7. Germline CDR1 is SEHNR and CDR2 is FQNEAQ (reference sequence). This CDR3 is 16 amino acids long. The CDR3 loop is CASSYPDRAPNYGYTF. The CDR3 coding sequence is TGTGCCAGCAGCTACCCGGACAGGGCTCCTAACTATGGCTACACCTTC.

The chain uses TRBV30 and TRBJ2-1; D is ambiguous. The CDR3 has 15 residues. Per germline, CDR1 GTSNPN and CDR2 SVGIG (reference sequence). The V gene lost 1 base and the J gene lost 1 base, with 11 bases spanning the gap. The CDR3 DNA is TGTGCCTGGAGTGAGGTCCAGAGTTCCTACAATGAGCAGTTCTTC. Translated: CAWSEVQSSYNEQFF.

This clone was seen just once. V gene TRBV5-6 combines with J gene TRBJ2-7, with D maybe TRBD2 (6 bases). Per germline, CDR1 SGHDT and CDR2 YYEEEE. The CDR3 is 15 amino acids. Trimming removed 4 bases at V and 3 bases at J, with 17 bases between. CDR3 DNA: TGTGCCAGCAGCCCCACCAAATACGGGAGCTACGAGCAGTACTTC. Protein sequence: CASSPTKYGSYEQYF.

V and J are TRBV27 and TRBJ1-1; 7 nucleotides line up with TRBD1. V shed 3 bases and J 4 bases; nucleotides not matched to a gene: 8. The CDR3 contains 15 residues. Germline lookup yields CDR1 MNHEY and CDR2 SMNVEV (reference sequence). The CDR3 spells CASSLGRGQGTEAFF. Here the CDR3 DNA reads TGTGCCAGCAGTTTGGGGAGGGGGCAAGGCACTGAAGCTTTCTTT.

Remarks on this clone: This specimen includes other DNA sequences encoding the same CDR3. V and J are TRBV5-1 and TRBJ2-5; TRBD2 matches 14 bases. The CDR3 extends over 16 amino acids. Germline CDR1 is SGHRS and CDR2 is YFSETQ. With 0 bases clipped from V and 2 bases from J, the junction kept 0 bases outside the gene matches. The CDR3 sequence: CASSLGLAGGQETQYF. The CDR3 DNA reads TGCGCCAGCAGCTTGGGACTAGCGGGAGGGCAAGAGACCCAGTACTTC.

The chain carries TRBV28 and TRBJ1-1, with 8 bases that match TRBD1. This CDR3 has 12 residues. The trim removed 5 bases at V and 11 bases at J, leaving 7 bases unmatched. Germline-derived CDR1 and CDR2 are MDHEN and SYDVKM. CDR3: CASSLKTGGAFF. The CDR3 DNA reads TGTGCCAGCAGTCTTAAAACAGGGGGTGCTTTCTTT.

The rearrangement links TRBV6-1 to TRBJ2-1; 7 bases are a match to TRBD2. The CDR3 consists of 15 residues. V dropped 5 bases and J dropped 8; count of bases not matched to a gene: 12. Germline CDR1 reads MNHNS; CDR2 reads SASEGT. In DNA, the CDR3 is TGTGCCAGCAGTAGAGATGGACTAGTAACAGATGAGCAGTTCTTC. Residues: CASSRDGLVTDEQFF.

The CDR3 DNA sequence: TGTGCCAGCAGAACAACGAGGGACAGGTTGGGCTACACCTTC. Translation: CASRTTRDRLGYTF. This chain connects TRBV6-5 to TRBJ1-2; 8 bases match TRBD1. With 6 bases clipped from V and 8 bases from J, the junction kept 11 bases outside the gene matches. The CDR3 consists of 14 residues. The germline V gene has CDR1 MNHEY and CDR2 SVGAGI.

CDR3 nucleotides: TGTGCCAGCAGCTTAAAGATAGCGGGAGATGGCTACACCTTC. Amino acid sequence: CASSLKIAGDGYTF. The chain has TRBV7-6 and TRBJ1-2; D ambiguous. V lost 2 bases, J lost 6 bases, and 13 bases lay in between. The CDR3 sequence is 14 residues long. From germline, CDR1 is SGHVS and CDR2 FNYEAQ.